The subject of this entry is one T cell receptor beta chain. The data belong to a study of cytomegalovirus exposure and HLA in healthy donors. The PCR was carried out with 60 Vbeta primers and 13 Jbeta primers. Assay: immunoSEQ multiplex PCR; the TCRdb copy retains only in-frame clones and omits some. The sample includes about 55,000 clones, around 79% seen only once; the top ten take 2.5%. V lost 2 bases and J lost 0; bases outside the gene matches: 9. CDR1 SGHNT and CDR2 YENEEA come from the germline V gene. The CDR3 runs to 18 residues. The receptor was isolated from a female donor in good health and CMV-seronegative. The chain is built from TRBV11-3 and TRBJ2-3; 9 bases match TRBD2. The sample consisted of PBMCs. The CDR3 loop is CASSLMGASGASTDTQYF. The CDR3 DNA reads TGTGCCAGCAGCTTAATGGGAGCTAGCGGGGCAAGCACAGATACGCAGTATTTT.